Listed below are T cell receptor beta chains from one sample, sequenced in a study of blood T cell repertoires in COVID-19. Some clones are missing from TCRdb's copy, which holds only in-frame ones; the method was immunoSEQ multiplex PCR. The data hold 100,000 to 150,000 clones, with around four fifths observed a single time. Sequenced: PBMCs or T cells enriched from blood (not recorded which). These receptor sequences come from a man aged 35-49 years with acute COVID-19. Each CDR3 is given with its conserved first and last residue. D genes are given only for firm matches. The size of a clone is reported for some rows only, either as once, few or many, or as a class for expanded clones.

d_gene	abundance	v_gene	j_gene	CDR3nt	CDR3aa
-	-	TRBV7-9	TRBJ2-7	TGTGCCAGCAGCTTAGCAGAGAGTTACGAGCAGTACTTC	CASSLAESYEQYF
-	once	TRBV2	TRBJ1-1	TGTGCCAGCAGGAAAGCGAACACTGAAGCTTTCTTT	CASRKANTEAFF
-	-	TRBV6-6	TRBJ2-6	TGTGCCAGCAGTCTTACAGGACCTGATGCCAACGTCCTGACTTTC	CASSLTGPDANVLTF
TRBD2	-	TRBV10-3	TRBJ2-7	TGTGCCACCTCAAGGGAGGGCCTCACCCAAGGGGAGCAGTACTTC	CATSREGLTQGEQYF
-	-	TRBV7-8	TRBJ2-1	TGTGCCAGCAGCTTAGTCGGCTACAATGAGCAGTTCTTC	CASSLVGYNEQFF
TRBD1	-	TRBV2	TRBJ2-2	TGTGCCAGCTTCCCGGGACAGGGAAATACCGGGGAGCTGTTTTTT	CASFPGQGNTGELFF
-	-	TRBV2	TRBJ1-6	TGTGCCAGCAGCGTTGTAGTAAATTCACCCCTCCACTTT	CASSVVVNSPLHF
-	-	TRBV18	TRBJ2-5	TGTGCCAGCTCACCAGCAACTAGAGAGACCCAGTACTTC	CASSPATRETQYF
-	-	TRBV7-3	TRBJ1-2	TGTGCCAGCAGCTTAAAACAGAGTGGCTACACCTTC	CASSLKQSGYTF
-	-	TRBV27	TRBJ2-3	TGTGCCAGCAGTTTTCCAGGGGCGCATGGCACAGATACGCAGTATTTT	CASSFPGAHGTDTQYF
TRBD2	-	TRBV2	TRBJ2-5	TGTGCCAGCAGCCACCGGACTAGCGGGGGGAAAGAGACCCAGTACTTC	CASSHRTSGGKETQYF
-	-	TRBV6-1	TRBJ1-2	TGTGCCAGCAGTGAAGGGTCCTCGGGCAGGGGCCTTAGGGGAGCCTTC	CASSEGSSGRGLRGAF
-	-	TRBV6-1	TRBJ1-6	TGTGCCAGCAGTGAGGGAGCCCTGGGAGATTCACCCCTCCACTTT	CASSEGALGDSPLHF
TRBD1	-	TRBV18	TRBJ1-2	TGTGCCAGCTCACCGAGGGGACAGGGGGAAAGGGGCTACACCTTC	CASSPRGQGERGYTF
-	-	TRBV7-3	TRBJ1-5	TGTGCCAGCCCACCCTCAACAGGCGTTGATCAGCCCCAGCATTTT	CASPPSTGVDQPQHF
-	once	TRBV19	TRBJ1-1	TGTGCCAGTAGTATAGGACAGAGGAACACTGAAGCTTTCTTT	CASSIGQRNTEAFF
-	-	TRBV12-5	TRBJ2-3	TGTGCTAGTGGTTTGGTACTAGGAGGGACAGATACGCAGTATTTT	CASGLVLGGTDTQYF
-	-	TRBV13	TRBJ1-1	TGTGCCACCCTTCAGGTGAGCACTGAAGCTTTCTTT	CATLQVSTEAFF
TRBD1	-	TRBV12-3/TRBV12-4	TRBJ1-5	TGTGCCAGCAGGGGACAGGGCCCCCAGCCCCAGCATTTT	CASRGQGPQPQHF
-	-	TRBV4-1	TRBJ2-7	TGCGCCAGCAGCCAAGAGGCTACAGGGCTCCCCTACGAGCAGTACTTC	CASSQEATGLPYEQYF
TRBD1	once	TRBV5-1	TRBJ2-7	TGCGCCAGCAGCTTTGGGACAGACTACGAGCAGTACTTC	CASSFGTDYEQYF
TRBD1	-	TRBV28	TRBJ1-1	TGTGCCAGCAGTGTCCTTAGTGGGACAGGGTACACTGAAGCTTTCTTT	CASSVLSGTGYTEAFF
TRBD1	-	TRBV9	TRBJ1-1	TGTGCCAGCAGCGTAGGAGGGGGCTTGGAAACTGAAGCTTTCTTT	CASSVGGGLETEAFF
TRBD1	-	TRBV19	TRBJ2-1	TGTGCCAGTAGTATAGGAGGACAGGGTTACAATGAGCAGTTCTTC	CASSIGGQGYNEQFF
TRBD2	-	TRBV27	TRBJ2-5	TGTGCCAGCAGTTTGGGTAGCGGGAGCGGTGAGACCCAGTACTTC	CASSLGSGSGETQYF
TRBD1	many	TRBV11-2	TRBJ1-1	TGTGCCAGCAGCTTCACTCCCGGGACAGGGGCTGAAGCTTTCTTT	CASSFTPGTGAEAFF
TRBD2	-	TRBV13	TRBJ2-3	TGTGCCAGCAGCTCCTCCGGACTAGCGGGAGGGAAAGATACGCAGTATTTT	CASSSSGLAGGKDTQYF
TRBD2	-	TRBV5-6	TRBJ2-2	TGTGCCAGCAGCAGTAGCGGGGGGGCCGAAACCGGGGAGCTGTTTTTT	CASSSSGGAETGELFF
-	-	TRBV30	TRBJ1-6	TGTGCCTGGAGTCAGGATCAACTGAGTAATTCACCCCTCCACTTT	CAWSQDQLSNSPLHF
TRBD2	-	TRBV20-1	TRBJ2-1	TGCAGTGCTAGTTCGGGTCTAGCGGTCTACAATGAGCAGTTCTTC	CSASSGLAVYNEQFF
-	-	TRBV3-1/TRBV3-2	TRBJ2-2	TGTGCCAGCACCAGGGCCACGAACACCGGGGAGCTGTTTTTT	CASTRATNTGELFF
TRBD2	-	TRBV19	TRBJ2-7	TGTGCCAGTAGTATATCTCCTAGCGGGAGGGCCGGCTCCTACGAGCAGTACTTC	CASSISPSGRAGSYEQYF
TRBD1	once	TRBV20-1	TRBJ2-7	TGCAGTCTGACAGGGTCCTACGAGCAGTACTTC	CSLTGSYEQYF
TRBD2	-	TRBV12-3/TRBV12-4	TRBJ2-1	TGTGCCAGCAGTTTTCGGGGGGGCGGTGAGCAGTTCTTC	CASSFRGGGEQFF
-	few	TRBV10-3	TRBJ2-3	TGTGCCATCAGTGACAGGGCCAGCACAGATACGCAGTATTTT	CAISDRASTDTQYF
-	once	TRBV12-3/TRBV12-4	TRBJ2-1	TGTGCCAGCTCTACGCGCCACGGCAATGAGCAGTTCTTC	CASSTRHGNEQFF
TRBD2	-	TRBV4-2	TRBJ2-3	TGTGCCAGCAGCCAAGACGCCGGGACTATTAGTACGCAGTATTTT	CASSQDAGTISTQYF
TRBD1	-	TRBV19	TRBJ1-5	TGTGCCAGTACGCTCACAGGGGGTAGCAATCAGCCCCAGCATTTT	CASTLTGGSNQPQHF
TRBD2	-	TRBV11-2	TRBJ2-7	TGTGCCAGCAGCTTAACCAGCGGGGGCCCCTACGAGCAGTACTTC	CASSLTSGGPYEQYF
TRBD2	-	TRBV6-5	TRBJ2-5	TGTGCCAGCAGTTACGCTAGCGGGGGGGAGACCCAGTACTTC	CASSYASGGETQYF
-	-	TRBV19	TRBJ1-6	TGTGCCGCCGGCCAGGGGTATTTTAATTCACCCCTCCACTTT	CAAGQGYFNSPLHF
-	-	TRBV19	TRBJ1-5	TGTGCCACCGGGACTGCCCAAAAGGCCCAGCATTTT	CATGTAQKAQHF